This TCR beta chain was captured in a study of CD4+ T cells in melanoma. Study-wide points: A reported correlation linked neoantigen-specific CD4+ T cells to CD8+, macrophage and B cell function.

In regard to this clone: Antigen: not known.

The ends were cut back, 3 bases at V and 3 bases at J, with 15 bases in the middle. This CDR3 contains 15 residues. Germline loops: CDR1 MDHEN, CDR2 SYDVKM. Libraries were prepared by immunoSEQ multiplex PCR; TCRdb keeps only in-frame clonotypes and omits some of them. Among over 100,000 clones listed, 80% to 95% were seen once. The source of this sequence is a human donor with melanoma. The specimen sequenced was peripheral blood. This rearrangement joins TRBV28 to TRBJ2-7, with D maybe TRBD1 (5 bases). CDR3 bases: TGTGCCAGCAGTTTTGACCAGGGTATTGTCTACGAGCAGTACTTC. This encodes CASSFDQGIVYEQYF.